A selection of T cell receptor beta chains follows, all from one sample in a study of OX40 agonist ivuxolimab in advanced cancers. The method was immunoSEQ multiplex PCR; TCRdb's version includes in-frame clones alone and lacks a portion of them. The sample holds fewer than 75,000 clones, roughly nine tenths seen once. Specimen: CD4+ or CD8+ T cells sorted from blood, collected in a trial of the OX40 agonist ivuxolimab. These receptors came from an adult with an advanced solid tumor such as melanoma, head and neck, liver or kidney cancer. Each CDR3 is given with its conserved first and last residue. A D gene is named only where the DNA matches it firmly. Not every row has a clone size; where given, it reads once, few, many or a size class.

J gene: TRBJ2-7; clone size: .; D gene: .; V gene: TRBV6-6; CDR3 DNA: TGTGCCAGCAGTCCCCTACAGGGCTGGAACTACGAGCAGTACTTC; CDR3 protein: CASSPLQGWNYEQYF
J gene: TRBJ2-7; clone size: once; D gene: TRBD1; V gene: TRBV19; CDR3 DNA: TGTGCCAGTAGTCTCGACAGGGGGACCTACGAGCAGTACTTC; CDR3 protein: CASSLDRGTYEQYF
J gene: TRBJ2-3; clone size: .; D gene: TRBD2; V gene: TRBV7-2; CDR3 DNA: TGTGCCAGCAGCTTAGGCCCTAGCGGGAGCACAGATACGCAGTATTTT; CDR3 protein: CASSLGPSGSTDTQYF
J gene: TRBJ1-1; clone size: .; D gene: .; V gene: TRBV2; CDR3 DNA: TGTGCCAGCAGTCACAGGGTTACTGAAGCTTTCTTT; CDR3 protein: CASSHRVTEAFF
J gene: TRBJ2-2; clone size: .; D gene: TRBD1; V gene: TRBV30; CDR3 DNA: TGTGCCTGGAGTAGGGCAGGGGGCTGGGCCGGGGAGCTGTTTTTT; CDR3 protein: CAWSRAGGWAGELFF
J gene: TRBJ2-7; clone size: .; D gene: .; V gene: TRBV6-6; CDR3 DNA: TGTGCCACCAGGCCCCAGTACTTC; CDR3 protein: CATRPQYF
J gene: TRBJ2-5; clone size: .; D gene: TRBD2; V gene: TRBV11-3; CDR3 DNA: TGTGCCAGCAGCTCGTTTAGCGGGAGGGGTGGGACCCAGTACTTC; CDR3 protein: CASSSFSGRGGTQYF
J gene: TRBJ1-3; clone size: .; D gene: .; V gene: TRBV28; CDR3 DNA: TGTGCCAGCAATCAGGGAAACACCATATATTTT; CDR3 protein: CASNQGNTIYF
J gene: TRBJ2-7; clone size: once; D gene: .; V gene: TRBV21-1; CDR3 DNA: TGTGCCAGCAGCAAACCACACAGATACTACGAGCAGTACTTC; CDR3 protein: CASSKPHRYYEQYF
J gene: TRBJ2-1; clone size: .; D gene: .; V gene: TRBV7-2; CDR3 DNA: TGTGCCAGCAGGCCGGGGCGGTCCTACAATGAGCAGTTCTTC; CDR3 protein: CASRPGRSYNEQFF
J gene: TRBJ2-3; clone size: once; D gene: .; V gene: TRBV4-2; CDR3 DNA: TGTGCCAGCAGCCAAGTGACAGTGGCAGGAGCAGATACGCAGTATTTT; CDR3 protein: CASSQVTVAGADTQYF
J gene: TRBJ2-7; clone size: .; D gene: .; V gene: TRBV7-2; CDR3 DNA: TGTGCCAGCAGCTTCAACAGCGTCAACGAGCAGTACTTC; CDR3 protein: CASSFNSVNEQYF
J gene: TRBJ2-7; clone size: .; D gene: TRBD1; V gene: TRBV7-2; CDR3 DNA: TGTGCCAGCAGCCCCGCGGGACAGGTCTACGAGCAGTACTTC; CDR3 protein: CASSPAGQVYEQYF
J gene: TRBJ1-4; clone size: .; D gene: .; V gene: TRBV5-1; CDR3 DNA: TGCGCCAGCAGCTCGGACGGATCAACTAATGAAAAACTGTTTTTT; CDR3 protein: CASSSDGSTNEKLFF
J gene: TRBJ1-5; clone size: .; D gene: .; V gene: TRBV7-2; CDR3 DNA: TGTGCCAGCAGCTCTTCACAGGGTCATATGCAGCCCCAGCATTTT; CDR3 protein: CASSSSQGHMQPQHF
J gene: TRBJ1-2; clone size: .; D gene: .; V gene: TRBV5-6; CDR3 DNA: TGTGCCAGCAGCCCCGACAGAGCTAACTATGGCTACACCTTC; CDR3 protein: CASSPDRANYGYTF
J gene: TRBJ1-1; clone size: .; D gene: .; V gene: TRBV28; CDR3 DNA: TGTGCCAGCAGCCCCGGACAGATGAACACTGAAGCTTTCTTT; CDR3 protein: CASSPGQMNTEAFF
J gene: TRBJ2-1; clone size: .; D gene: TRBD2; V gene: TRBV7-8; CDR3 DNA: TGTGCCAGCAGCTTAGCGGGGGGACTAGCGGGAGCCCTCTCCTACAATGAGCAGTTCTTC; CDR3 protein: CASSLAGGLAGALSYNEQFF
J gene: TRBJ1-1; clone size: .; D gene: .; V gene: TRBV5-1; CDR3 DNA: TGCGCCAGCAGCTTGGGGGGAGGGAATAAGGAAGCTTTCTTT; CDR3 protein: CASSLGGGNKEAFF
J gene: TRBJ2-5; clone size: once; D gene: .; V gene: TRBV18; CDR3 DNA: TGTGCCAGCTCACAAGTTTCCCAAGAGACCCAGTACTTC; CDR3 protein: CASSQVSQETQYF
J gene: TRBJ1-1; clone size: .; D gene: .; V gene: TRBV5-1; CDR3 DNA: TGCGCCAGCAGCTTGGACAGCTGGGGCACTGAAGCTTTCTTT; CDR3 protein: CASSLDSWGTEAFF
J gene: TRBJ2-4; clone size: .; D gene: TRBD2; V gene: TRBV5-1; CDR3 DNA: TGCGCCAGCAGCTTGCAGCGGGGCGAGGACAAAAACATTCAGTACTTC; CDR3 protein: CASSLQRGEDKNIQYF
J gene: TRBJ1-3; clone size: .; D gene: .; V gene: TRBV5-1; CDR3 DNA: TGCGCCAGCAGCTTGGATGGCAGGGGTAGCTCTGGAAACACCATATATTTT; CDR3 protein: CASSLDGRGSSGNTIYF
J gene: TRBJ1-2; clone size: once; D gene: .; V gene: TRBV7-2; CDR3 DNA: TGTGCCAGCAGAAAGACAGTTCTGGACTATGGCTACACCTTC; CDR3 protein: CASRKTVLDYGYTF
J gene: TRBJ1-2; clone size: .; D gene: .; V gene: TRBV10-3; CDR3 DNA: TGTGCCATCAGTGAGTCCTGGGGGAAGGGCTACACCTTC; CDR3 protein: CAISESWGKGYTF
J gene: TRBJ2-5; clone size: .; D gene: TRBD1; V gene: TRBV7-8; CDR3 DNA: TGTGCCAGCAGCGGGACAGGTAGAGAGACCCAGTACTTC; CDR3 protein: CASSGTGRETQYF
J gene: TRBJ1-1; clone size: .; D gene: .; V gene: TRBV7-9; CDR3 DNA: TGTGCCAGCAGCTTAATTGTGAACACTGAAGCTTTCTTT; CDR3 protein: CASSLIVNTEAFF
J gene: TRBJ1-3; clone size: .; D gene: .; V gene: TRBV6-6; CDR3 DNA: TGTGCCAGCAGTTATCCAGGGAGCGGAAACACCATATATTTT; CDR3 protein: CASSYPGSGNTIYF
J gene: TRBJ2-5; clone size: .; D gene: .; V gene: TRBV19; CDR3 DNA: TGTGCCAGTAGTATAGTTAACAGAGGAGAGACCCAGTACTTC; CDR3 protein: CASSIVNRGETQYF
J gene: TRBJ2-3; clone size: .; D gene: .; V gene: TRBV11-2; CDR3 DNA: TGTGCCAGCAGCGCCATCCCAGATACGCAGTATTTT; CDR3 protein: CASSAIPDTQYF
J gene: TRBJ2-3; clone size: .; D gene: .; V gene: TRBV5-8; CDR3 DNA: TGTGCCAGCAGCTTGGGGGACACTTCCCGAGATACGCAGTATTTT; CDR3 protein: CASSLGDTSRDTQYF
J gene: TRBJ2-2; clone size: .; D gene: .; V gene: TRBV7-8; CDR3 DNA: TGTGCCAGCAGCCCACCCGGGTTAGCCGGGGGGGAGCTGTTTTTT; CDR3 protein: CASSPPGLAGGELFF
J gene: TRBJ2-7; clone size: .; D gene: TRBD2; V gene: TRBV7-2; CDR3 DNA: TGTGCCAGCAGCAAAGCCGGGACTAGCGGGAAGTACGAGCAGTACTTC; CDR3 protein: CASSKAGTSGKYEQYF
J gene: TRBJ1-2; clone size: .; D gene: .; V gene: TRBV19; CDR3 DNA: TGTGCCAGTAGAGGGTTTGGATTGAACTATGGCTACACCTTC; CDR3 protein: CASRGFGLNYGYTF
J gene: TRBJ2-4; clone size: .; D gene: .; V gene: TRBV6-5; CDR3 DNA: TGTGCCAGCAGCCCCGACGGAGCCAAAAACATTCAGTACTTC; CDR3 protein: CASSPDGAKNIQYF
J gene: TRBJ2-1; clone size: .; D gene: TRBD2; V gene: TRBV11-2; CDR3 DNA: TGTGCCAGCAGCCCTCCGGGACTAGCGGGAGGGAATGAGCAGTTCTTC; CDR3 protein: CASSPPGLAGGNEQFF
J gene: TRBJ2-5; clone size: .; D gene: TRBD2; V gene: TRBV28; CDR3 DNA: TGTGCCAGCAGTTTATCGCGGGGGGGATACCAAGAGACCCAGTACTTC; CDR3 protein: CASSLSRGGYQETQYF
J gene: TRBJ2-5; clone size: once; D gene: .; V gene: TRBV10-2; CDR3 DNA: TGCGCCAGCAGTGACCCAGGGGGGTATAACCAAGAGACCCAGTACTTC; CDR3 protein: CASSDPGGYNQETQYF
J gene: TRBJ2-3; clone size: once; D gene: TRBD2; V gene: TRBV7-6; CDR3 DNA: TGTGCCAGCAGCTTGTTTCTAGCGGCAGATACGCAGTATTTT; CDR3 protein: CASSLFLAADTQYF
J gene: TRBJ1-1; clone size: .; D gene: .; V gene: TRBV5-4; CDR3 DNA: TGTGCCAGCAGCCGACAAGGGGAGGGGACTGAAGCTTTCTTT; CDR3 protein: CASSRQGEGTEAFF
J gene: TRBJ2-1; clone size: .; D gene: .; V gene: TRBV6-1; CDR3 DNA: TGTGCCAGCAGTTTCCGGGACGGATACAATGAGCAGTTCTTC; CDR3 protein: CASSFRDGYNEQFF
J gene: TRBJ2-5; clone size: .; D gene: TRBD1; V gene: TRBV28; CDR3 DNA: TGTGCCAGCGCAACCGGGACAGTACAAGAGACCCAGTACTTC; CDR3 protein: CASATGTVQETQYF
J gene: TRBJ2-2; clone size: .; D gene: TRBD1; V gene: TRBV9; CDR3 DNA: TGTGCCAGCAGCAGCAGGGGGCAGGGGACCGGGGAGCTGTTTTTT; CDR3 protein: CASSSRGQGTGELFF
J gene: TRBJ2-7; clone size: once; D gene: TRBD1; V gene: TRBV5-1; CDR3 DNA: TGCGCCAGCAGCTTGAGGACAGGGGAAGTATACGAGCAGTACTTC; CDR3 protein: CASSLRTGEVYEQYF
J gene: TRBJ2-3; clone size: once; D gene: .; V gene: TRBV10-1; CDR3 DNA: TGCGCCAGCAGTGAGGGTGTCAGCCTCACAGATACGCAGTATTTT; CDR3 protein: CASSEGVSLTDTQYF